These 3 T cell receptor beta chains were all obtained from the same sample, sequenced in a study of T-cell reconstitution after alpha-beta-depleted transplantation in children. It was with unique molecular identifiers that the TCRbeta library was prepared. MiXCR, run by TCRdb on the PCR reads, gives a single entry per CDR3 protein. This table has 280,000 or so distinct CDR3 sequences, around a tenth appearing once. Specimen: peripheral blood, collected 180 days after TCRalphabeta/CD19-depleted stem cell transplant. Receptors were obtained from a male patient under 10 years old who had a stem cell transplant for chronic granulomatous disease, so the T cells may come from the graft donor.

This clonotype appeared many times. The chain recombines TRBV5-1 with TRBJ2-7, with 12 bases identical to TRBD2. The CDR3 has 16 amino acids. The germline gives CDR1 SGHRS, CDR2 YFSETQ. The V segment lost 3 bases and the J segment 0 bases; nucleotides outside the gene matches: 4. For the CDR3, the DNA is TGCGCCAGCAGCTGGGGACTAGCGGGCGCCTCCTACGAGCAGTACTTC. Translated, it gives CASSWGLAGASYEQYF.

This clonotype was observed many times. The chain employs TRBV11-2 and TRBJ2-7; the match to TRBD2 covers 10 bases. Trimming cost V 1 base and J 2 bases; bases outside gene matches: 14. The CDR3 totals 19 residues. In germline, CDR1 is SGHAT, CDR2 FQNNGV. CDR3 sequence (DNA): TGTGCCAGCAGCTTAGTGGGGAGCATTCTAGCGGGAGTCCCCTACGAGCAGTACTTC. Protein: CASSLVGSILAGVPYEQYF. The variable domain in full, with the rest retrieved from reference TRBV11-2 and TRBJ2-7, is EAGVAQSPRYKIIEKRQSVAFWCNPISGHATLYWYQQILGQGPKLLIQFQNNGVVDDSQLPKDRFSAERLKGVDSTLKIQPAKLEDSAVYLCASSLVGSILAGVPYEQYFGPGTRLTVT.

This clonotype was counted many times. The gene calls are TRBV20-1 and TRBJ2-3, with D maybe TRBD1 (6 bases). CDR3 size: 14 residues. Germline assignment: CDR1 DFQATT and CDR2 SNEGSKA (reference sequence). Trimming stripped 7 bases from V and 2 bases from J, with 16 bases between. In nucleotides, the CDR3 is TGCAGTGGAGGAGTAGGGGGACCCACAGATACGCAGTATTTT. The encoded protein is CSGGVGGPTDTQYF.